This T cell receptor (beta chain) was retrieved from a study of shared clonotypes between healthy human individuals. Division of CD4+ cells produced a CD45RA+ naive subset and a CD45RA-negative memory subset. Assay used: immunoSEQ multiplex PCR; TCRdb lists only in-frame clones, some missing. Of 780,000 or so clones in the sample, roughly 72% were seen once. This CDR3 has 15 residues. V lost 4 bases and J lost 3; bases outside the gene matches: 4. CDR1 and CDR2 from the germline V gene are SGHAT and FQNNGV. The chain is built from TRBV11-2 and TRBJ2-2; 8 bases are a match to TRBD1. Sequencing input: memory CD4+ T cells sorted from blood. Subset of the sample: CD45RA-negative fraction. The sequence was obtained from a woman in her twenties or thirties in good health. The CDR3 bases are TGTGCCAGCAGCTCCCACAGGGGGTACACCGGGGAGCTGTTTTTT. Translated, it gives CASSSHRGYTGELFF.